These 14 T cell receptor beta chains were all obtained from the same sample, sequenced in a study of blood T cell repertoires in COVID-19. The protocol was immunoSEQ multiplex PCR, while the TCRdb copy is restricted to in-frame clones and leaves out a portion. The table has roughly 250,000 clones, approximately 80% seen once. Sequenced material: peripheral blood. Receptor source: a woman in her thirties or forties with active or convalescent COVID-19.

The chain is built from TRBV2 and TRBJ1-1; weak D call: TRBD1 (6 bases). Germline CDR1 and CDR2: SNHLY and FYNNEI. The CDR3 has 13 residues. The V and J ends lost 1 base and 6 bases respectively, with 9 bases between them. The CDR3 DNA reads as TGTGCCAGCAGTGAAGACAGGGTCGCTGAAGCTTTCTTT. Its translation is CASSEDRVAEAFF.

The chain carries TRBV10-2 and TRBJ2-3; 7 nucleotides align to TRBD1. Germline V lookup: CDR1 WSHSY, CDR2 SAAADI. The CDR3 loop spans 14 amino acids. The J segment lost 1 base and the V segment lost 8 bases, leaving 6 bases of the junction unmatched. The chain's CDR3 is CASRLGQGTDTQYF. DNA of the CDR3: TGCGCCAGCCGATTAGGACAGGGCACAGATACGCAGTATTTT.

This clone has only one observation. The chain employs TRBV5-6 and TRBJ1-6; 7 bases align to TRBD1. The V and J ends lost 3 bases and 7 bases, in that order; junction bases with no gene match: 19. The CDR3 extends over 19 amino acids. Germline V lookup: CDR1 SGHDT, CDR2 YYEEEE. CDR3 nucleotide sequence: TGTGCCAGCAGCTCACCGTTCAAGGGCCCAGGGGGTTCGAATTCACCCCTCCACTTT. Its translation: CASSSPFKGPGGSNSPLHF.

This chain links TRBV30 with TRBJ1-1, with D hard to call. The CDR3 consists of 11 residues. Germline V CDR1 and CDR2: GTSNPN, SVGIG (reference sequence). With 0 bases removed from V and 8 bases from J, the gap between germline ends came to 7 bases. CDR3 sequence: CAWSVEQEAFF. CDR3 sequence (DNA): TGTGCCTGGAGTGTGGAACAGGAAGCTTTCTTT.

This chain joins TRBV4-1 and TRBJ1-1; the match to TRBD1 covers 8 bases. CDR1 and CDR2 from the germline V gene are MGHRA and YSYEKL. The V segment lost 3 bases and the J segment 5 bases; nucleotides outside the gene matches: 5. The CDR3 spans 14 residues. As DNA, the CDR3 is TGCGCCAGCAGCCACGGACAGGGTCGAACTGAAGCTTTCTTT. Its translation is CASSHGQGRTEAFF.

This rearrangement joins TRBV6-4 to TRBJ1-1; 9 nucleotides line up with TRBD1. There are 15 residues in the CDR3. Germline trimming cut 0 bases from V and 7 bases from J; bases unmatched to any gene: 6. From germline, CDR1 is MRHNA and CDR2 SNTAGT. The CDR3 loop reads CASSDSGTGKSEAFF. CDR3 sequence (DNA): TGTGCCAGCAGTGACTCCGGGACAGGGAAGAGTGAAGCTTTCTTT.

The chain couples TRBV18 to TRBJ2-1, with 14 nucleotides matching TRBD2. The germline CDR1 and CDR2 sequences are KGHSH and LQKENI. The CDR3 runs 14 residues. The J segment lost 15 bases and the V segment lost 3 bases, leaving 7 bases of the junction unmatched. The CDR3 nucleotides read TGTGCCAGCTCACCCTGGACTAGCGGGGGGACGGGGTTCTTC. This translates into CASSPWTSGGTGFF.

The V call is TRBV6-4, the J call TRBJ1-6, with 7 nucleotides matching TRBD1. The ends lost 6 bases at V and 10 bases at J; junction bases unmatched: 9. CDR1 is MRHNA, CDR2 SNTAGT, per germline. This CDR3 is built from 14 residues. The CDR3 DNA reads TGTGCCAGCAGCGAACAGGGGCTCAGGTCACCCCTCCACTTT. This sequence encodes CASSEQGLRSPLHF.

This rearrangement joins TRBV3-1 (or the pseudogene TRBV3-2) to TRBJ2-3; D remains unclear. The CDR3 extends over 15 amino acids. The germline gives CDR1 LGHDT, CDR2 YNNKEL (reference sequence). With 0 bases removed from V and 1 base from J, the gap between germline ends came to 8 bases. The CDR3 region has the DNA TGTGCCAGCAGCCAAGATCCCAGCGGCACAGATACGCAGTATTTT. Translating gives CASSQDPSGTDTQYF.

This sequence joins TRBV5-4 and TRBJ2-6; D unclear. Trimming shortened V by 2 bases and J by 0 bases, and 9 bases separated the two germline ends. Germline CDR1 and CDR2: SGHNT and YYREEE (reference sequence). The CDR3 extends over 16 amino acids. This CDR3 is CASSFGSNSGANVLTF. In nucleotides, the CDR3 is TGTGCCAGCAGCTTTGGCAGTAACTCTGGGGCCAACGTCCTGACTTTC.

This sequence joins TRBV25-1 and TRBJ1-3; a possible D gene is TRBD1 (6 bases). This CDR3 is 12 amino acids long. Germline V gene sequence: CDR1 MGHDK, CDR2 SYGVNS. The CDR3 reads CACGGFGNTIYF. Written as DNA, the CDR3 is TGTGCGTGCGGGGGCTTTGGAAACACCATATATTTT. Based on the CDR3 plus reference TRBV25-1 and TRBJ1-3, the full variable domain is EADIYQTPRYLVIGTGKKITLECSQTMGHDKMYWYQQDPGMELHLIHYSYGVNSTEKGDLSSESTVSRIRTEHFPLTLESARPSHTSQYLCACGGFGNTIYFGEGSWLTVV.

The genes are TRBV27 and TRBJ1-1; 12 positions match TRBD1. V was pared by 3 bases and J by 6 bases, with 5 bases of the junction left unmatched. Germline V gives CDR1 MNHEY, CDR2 SMNVEV (reference sequence). There are 15 residues in the CDR3. This CDR3 is CASSFGTGGGPEAFF. The CDR3 nucleotides are TGTGCCAGCAGTTTCGGGACAGGGGGCGGTCCTGAAGCTTTCTTT.

V gene TRBV5-4 combines with J gene TRBJ2-7; a weak D match, TRBD1 (6 bases). This CDR3 comprises 14 residues. Per germline, CDR1 SGHNT and CDR2 YYREEE (reference sequence). V was shortened by 0 bases and J by 7 bases, with 14 bases between the two germline ends. CDR3 in DNA: TGTGCCAGCAGCTTGGAGAGGGGGACGGGGGAGCAGTACTTC. This gives the protein CASSLERGTGEQYF.

The chain carries TRBV12-3 or TRBV12-4 and TRBJ1-1; possibly TRBD1 for D (5 bases). The CDR3 loop spans 12 amino acids. V dropped 0 bases and J dropped 10 bases, with 9 bases sitting between them. This CDR3 reads CASSLALGAAFF. CDR3 in DNA: TGTGCCAGCAGTTTAGCGCTTGGGGCAGCTTTCTTT.